This T cell receptor (beta chain) was sequenced during a study of PD-L1 blockade in urothelial cancer. Time point noted: peripheral blood 6 weeks after treatment start. The CDR3 is 17 amino acids. Germline trimming cut 0 bases from V and 6 bases from J; bases unmatched to any gene: 13. Germline V gene data show CDR1 as MGHRA and CDR2 as YSYEKL. Only in-frame clones appear in the TCRdb table, and some are missing; sequencing was by immunoSEQ multiplex PCR. The sample records approximately 50,000 clones, 88% being singletons. This clone was observed a handful of times. Here the sequenced sample was PBMCs, taken around atezolizumab (anti-PD-L1) treatment. The sequence was collected from a man aged 60 to 75 with urothelial cancer. This rearrangement joins TRBV4-1 to TRBJ2-7, with 8 bases identical to TRBD2. The CDR3, as DNA: TGCGCCAGCAGCCAAGATCCCCCTAGCGGGCCTCCTCGCGAGCAGTACTTC. This sequence encodes CASSQDPPSGPPREQYF.